These 9 T cell receptor beta chains originate from one sample sequenced in a study of neoadjuvant anti-PD-1 for oral cavity cancer. Only in-frame clones appear in the TCRdb table, and some are missing; sequencing was by immunoSEQ multiplex PCR. Of 8,000 to 10,000 clones detected, around three quarters appear once; the ten largest clones hold less than 3.5%. Time point indicated: after neoadjuvant nivolumab, at surgical resection. The source material was PBMCs, sampled after nivolumab (anti-PD-1) treatment. Source of these receptors: a person between 40 and 80 years old with oral cavity squamous cell carcinoma.

The chain carries TRBV7-9 and TRBJ1-1; D may be TRBD1 (5 bases). Germline assignment: CDR1 SEHNR and CDR2 FQNEAQ (reference sequence). V was pared by 1 base and J by 1 base, with 10 bases between. The CDR3 is made up of 15 amino acids. CDR3 nucleotide sequence: TGTGCCAGCAGCTTAGTGGGGGGAAAGAACACTGAAGCTTTCTTT. Its translation: CASSLVGGKNTEAFF.

The chain has TRBV10-3 and TRBJ1-2; TRBD1 matches 7 bases. Trimming took 3 bases from V and 6 from J; bases not matched to a gene: 4. CDR1 and CDR2 from the germline V gene are ENHRY and SYGVKD. The CDR3 has 13 amino acids. As DNA, the CDR3 is TGTGCCATCAGTGAAGGGCAGGGGGATGGCTACACCTTC. This encodes CAISEGQGDGYTF.

This chain connects TRBV7-9 to TRBJ1-2; 9 bases fit TRBD1. Trimming took 4 bases from V and 3 from J; bases not matched to a gene: 15. CDR1 is SEHNR and CDR2 is FQNEAQ in the germline V gene (reference sequence). There are 18 residues in the CDR3. The CDR3 DNA reads TGTGCCAGCAGCTCCCGTCGGGACAGGGCAACTATGTACTATGGCTACACCTTC. Translation gives CASSSRRDRATMYYGYTF.

The CDR3 here is CASSHRNRGHGNTIYF. CDR3 in DNA: TGCGCCAGCAGCCATCGTAACAGGGGACATGGAAACACCATATATTTT. J is TRBJ1-3 and V is TRBV4-3, with TRBD1 matching over 7 bases. The junction had 8 bases not matched to a gene; V was cut back by 3 bases and J by 3 bases. The CDR3 covers 16 residues. Germline CDR1 reads LGHNA; CDR2 reads YSLEER.

This clone was counted between two and nine times. The V gene is TRBV7-2, the J gene TRBJ1-5; D may be TRBD1 (5 bases). The CDR3 loop spans 14 amino acids. The germline V gene encodes CDR1 SGHTA and CDR2 FQGNSA. Between the trimmed V and J ends, which lost 3 bases and 3 bases, there was a span of 9 bases. CDR3 coding DNA: TGTGCCAGCAGCTTGGGGCGGAACAATCAGCCCCAGCATTTT. Translating gives CASSLGRNNQPQHF.

The V call is TRBV7-3, the J call TRBJ1-2; TRBD1 is a possible D gene (5 bases). Trimming shortened V by 0 bases and J by 7 bases, and 9 bases separated the two germline ends. This CDR3 has 13 amino acids. Germline V gene data show CDR1 as SGHTA and CDR2 as FQGTGA. The CDR3 here is CASSLTGTSGYTF. The CDR3 DNA is TGTGCCAGCAGCTTAACGGGGACTAGTGGCTACACCTTC.

V usage is TRBV9 and J usage is TRBJ2-3; D remains unclear. The CDR3 has 15 residues. Germline V lookup: CDR1 SGDLS, CDR2 YYNGEE. V shed 4 bases and J shed 3 bases, with 15 bases lying between them. CDR3 loop: CASSSTVSRTDTQYF. As DNA, the CDR3 is TGTGCCAGCAGCTCGACGGTAAGCCGTACAGATACGCAGTATTTT.

A few counts support this clone. V usage is TRBV7-2 and J usage is TRBJ2-2; TRBD2 agrees at 7 bases. The CDR3 covers 15 residues. V lost 8 bases, J lost 0 bases, and 6 bases stayed unmatched. CDR1 is SGHTA, CDR2 FQGNSA, per germline. CDR3: CASGAGPANTGELFF. The CDR3 DNA reads TGTGCCAGCGGAGCGGGGCCAGCGAACACCGGGGAGCTGTTTTTT. Full variable domain (remainder filled in from reference TRBV7-2 and TRBJ2-2): GAGVSQSPSNKVTEKGKDVELRCDPISGHTALYWYRQSLGQGLEFLIYFQGNSAPDKSGLPSDRFSAERTGGSVSTLTIQRTQQEDSAVYLCASGAGPANTGELFFGEGSRLTVL.

The chain employs TRBV7-9 and TRBJ1-4; TRBD1 might be the D (6 bases). The CDR3 has 16 amino acids. Trimming removed 2 bases from V and 4 bases from J, with 14 bases in between. Germline-derived CDR1 and CDR2 are SEHNR and FQNEAQ (reference sequence). For the CDR3, the DNA is TGTGCCAGCAGCTTACTTGCCAGGGGATTTAATGAAAAACTGTTTTTT. This encodes CASSLLARGFNEKLFF.